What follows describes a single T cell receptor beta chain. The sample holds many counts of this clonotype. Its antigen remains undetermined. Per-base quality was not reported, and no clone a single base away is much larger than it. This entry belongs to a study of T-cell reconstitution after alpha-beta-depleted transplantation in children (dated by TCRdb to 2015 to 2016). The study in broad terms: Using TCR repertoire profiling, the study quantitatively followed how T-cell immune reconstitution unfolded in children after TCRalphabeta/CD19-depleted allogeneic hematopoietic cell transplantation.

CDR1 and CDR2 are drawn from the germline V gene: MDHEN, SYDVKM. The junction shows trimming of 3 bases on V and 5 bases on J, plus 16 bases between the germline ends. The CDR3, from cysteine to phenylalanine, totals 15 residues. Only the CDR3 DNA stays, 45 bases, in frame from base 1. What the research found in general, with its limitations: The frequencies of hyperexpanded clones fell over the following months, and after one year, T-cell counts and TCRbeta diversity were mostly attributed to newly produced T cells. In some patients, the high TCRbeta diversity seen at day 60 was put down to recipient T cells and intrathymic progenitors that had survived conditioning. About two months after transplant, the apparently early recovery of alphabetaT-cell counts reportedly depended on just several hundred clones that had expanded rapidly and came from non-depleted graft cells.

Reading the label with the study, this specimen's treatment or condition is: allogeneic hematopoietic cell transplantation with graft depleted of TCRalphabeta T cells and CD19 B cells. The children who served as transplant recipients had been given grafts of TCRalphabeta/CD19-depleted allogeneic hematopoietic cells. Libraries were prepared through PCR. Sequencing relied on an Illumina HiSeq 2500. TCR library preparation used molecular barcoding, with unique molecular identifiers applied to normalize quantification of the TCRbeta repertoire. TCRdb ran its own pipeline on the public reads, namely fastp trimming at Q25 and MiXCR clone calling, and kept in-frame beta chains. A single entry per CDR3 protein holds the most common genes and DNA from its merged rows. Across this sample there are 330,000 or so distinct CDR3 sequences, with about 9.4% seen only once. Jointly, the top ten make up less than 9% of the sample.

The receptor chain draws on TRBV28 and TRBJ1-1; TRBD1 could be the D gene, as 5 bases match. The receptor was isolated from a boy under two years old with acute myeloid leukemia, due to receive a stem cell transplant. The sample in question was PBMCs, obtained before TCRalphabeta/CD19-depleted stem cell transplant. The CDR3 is CASSFPRGAQTEAFF. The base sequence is TGTGCCAGCAGTTTCCCCCGAGGGGCGCAGACTGAAGCTTTCTTT.